The 22 T cell receptor beta chains given below trace back to one sample, sequenced in a study of response to subunit inactivated influenza vaccine. TCRdb reprocessed the RT-PCR reads via MiXCR and lists one record per CDR3 protein. The table includes some 570,000 distinct CDR3 sequences, about 11% detected once. This same sample was also taken into another study, of T cells expressing NK-cell markers. Per that paper: 5'RACE template switching with UMIs produced the TCR beta cDNA.

This material consisted of PBMCs from blood, taken on the day of vaccination. These receptors all stem from a man aged 50 or older who received an inactivated influenza vaccine.

The rearrangement links TRBV3-1 to TRBJ1-5; no definite D call. CDR1 is LGHDT and CDR2 is YNNKEL in the germline V gene (reference sequence). V was pared by 2 bases and J by 0 bases, with 5 bases between. The CDR3 length is 14 residues. The CDR3 loop is CASSQHFSNQPQHF. The CDR3 DNA is TGTGCCAGCAGCCAACATTTTAGCAATCAGCCCCAGCATTTT.

This clonotype was picked up many times. This chain uses TRBV7-9 with TRBJ1-1; TRBD1 is a possible D gene (6 bases). Trimming left V 6 bases short and J 4 bases short, with 15 bases between. Per germline, CDR1 SEHNR and CDR2 FQNEAQ (reference sequence). This CDR3 comprises 14 residues. CDR3 DNA sequence: TGTGCCAGCAGTTTGGGGGCAGGTGGCACTGAAGCTTTCTTT. It is translated as CASSLGAGGTEAFF.

This clonotype was seen more than once but under ten times. The chain recombines TRBV18 with TRBJ1-5, with no clear D. The CDR3 loop spans 16 amino acids. CDR1 and CDR2 from the germline V gene are KGHSH and LQKENI. Trimming stripped 0 bases from V and 4 bases from J, with 13 bases between. Written as DNA, the CDR3 is TGTGCCAGCTCACCACCGGGCCAGCCCATGAATCAGCCCCAGCATTTT. Amino acid sequence: CASSPPGQPMNQPQHF. Supplemented by reference TRBV18 and TRBJ1-5, the full variable domain reads NAGVMQNPRHLVRRRGQEARLRCSPMKGHSHVYWYRQLPEEGLKFMVYLQKENIIDESGMPKERFSAEFPKEGPSILRIQQVVRGDSAAYFCASSPPGQPMNQPQHFGDGTRLSIL.

This clonotype has just a few counts. The V and J genes are TRBV7-2 and TRBJ2-7; D remains ambiguous. CDR3 length equals 15 residues. V lost 2 bases and J lost 6, with 17 bases in between. Per the germline V gene, CDR1 is SGHTA and CDR2 is FQGNSA. CDR3 bases: TGTGCCAGCAGCTTATCAAGAGGTTCGGACGGCGAGCAGTACTTC. Translated, it gives CASSLSRGSDGEQYF. The full variable domain, its missing parts supplied by reference TRBV7-2 and TRBJ2-7, is GAGVSQSPSNKVTEKGKDVELRCDPISGHTALYWYRQSLGQGLEFLIYFQGNSAPDKSGLPSDRFSAERTGGSVSTLTIQRTQQEDSAVYLCASSLSRGSDGEQYFGPGTRLTVT.

This clonotype was seen a few times. J is TRBJ2-7 and V is TRBV7-2, with 7 bases lining up with TRBD2. Trimming took 6 bases from V and 6 from J; bases not matched to a gene: 14. Germline V gene sequence: CDR1 SGHTA, CDR2 FQGNSA. The CDR3 contains 15 residues. DNA for the CDR3: TGTGCCAGCAGATTGGGGTTAGGGCCGGGAGGCGAGCAGTACTTC. Translation: CASRLGLGPGGEQYF.

There are a few counts of this clonotype. The chain carries TRBV5-1 and TRBJ2-3; D is perhaps TRBD2 (6 bases). V gave up 0 bases and J gave up 2 bases, with 16 bases separating them. The germline V gene encodes CDR1 SGHRS and CDR2 YFSETQ. CDR3 size: 17 residues. The CDR3 sequence: CASSLDSSVPLTDTQYF. The CDR3 DNA follows: TGCGCCAGCAGCTTGGACTCTAGCGTGCCCCTCACAGATACGCAGTATTTT.

This clonotype appeared many times. V and J are TRBV5-1 and TRBJ2-7, with 7 nucleotides matching TRBD2. Germline CDR1 is SGHRS and CDR2 is YFSETQ. The CDR3 has 14 amino acids. J lost 3 bases, V lost 0 bases, and 3 bases had no gene match. CDR3 loop: CASSLAGGSYEQYF. As DNA, the CDR3 is TGCGCCAGCAGCTTGGCTGGCGGGAGCTACGAGCAGTACTTC.

This chain connects TRBV19 to TRBJ2-7; a weak D match, TRBD1 (6 bases). V was trimmed by 0 bases and J by 3 bases, leaving 9 bases between them. The CDR3 covers 14 residues. Germline loops: CDR1 LNHDA, CDR2 SQIVND (reference sequence). The CDR3: CASSIDPTGYEQYF. The CDR3 coding sequence is TGTGCCAGTAGTATAGATCCGACAGGCTACGAGCAGTACTTC.

This clonotype was counted ten times or more. This chain joins TRBV12-3 or TRBV12-4 and TRBJ2-3; no clear D. The ends were cut back, 3 bases at V and 5 bases at J, with 3 bases in the middle. The length of the CDR3 is 11 residues. Here the CDR3 reads CASSFLDTQYF. The CDR3 region has the DNA TGTGCCAGCAGTTTTTTAGATACGCAGTATTTT.

This clonotype was seen more than once but under ten times. The chain is built from TRBV10-3 and TRBJ2-7; maybe TRBD2 (6 bases). V lost 4 bases, J lost 6 bases, and 7 bases lay in between. Per the germline V gene, CDR1 is ENHRY and CDR2 is SYGVKD. CDR3 length equals 11 residues. This CDR3 reads CAISVGGEQYF. The CDR3 region has the DNA TGTGCCATCAGTGTCGGGGGCGAGCAGTACTTC.

This sequence joins TRBV15 and TRBJ2-7; 7 bases match TRBD1. The V segment lost 5 bases and the J segment 2 bases; nucleotides outside the gene matches: 9. Looked up from germline, CDR1 is LNHNV and CDR2 is YYDKDF (reference sequence). This CDR3 spans 15 amino acids. CDR3 DNA: TGTGCCACCAGCTCTTCCACGCAGGGGGCCTACGAGCAGTACTTC. This sequence encodes CATSSSTQGAYEQYF.

The chain is built from TRBV20-1 and TRBJ1-4; the match to TRBD1 covers 8 bases. The CDR3 runs 15 residues. CDR1 and CDR2 (germline): DFQATT, SNEGSKA (reference sequence). The V gene end was trimmed by 1 base and the J gene end by 8 bases; junction bases not matched to a gene: 9. This chain's CDR3 is CSARGGQGRNEKLFF. The CDR3 DNA sequence: TGCAGTGCTAGAGGAGGACAGGGAAGGAACGAAAAACTGTTTTTT.

A few counts support this clonotype. The chain is built from TRBV7-2 and TRBJ2-5, with 7 bases lining up with TRBD2. There are 16 residues in the CDR3. With V trimmed by 5 bases and J by 3 bases, 12 bases remained unmatched. Germline V gene lookup returns CDR1 SGHTA and CDR2 FQGNSA. The CDR3 loop reads CASSPARGVVKETQYF. In DNA, the CDR3 is TGTGCCAGCAGCCCCGCCCGGGGGGTTGTAAAAGAGACCCAGTACTTC.

The J gene is TRBJ1-1, the V gene TRBV12-3 or TRBV12-4; 9 bases fit TRBD1. After removal of 4 bases from V and 1 base from J, the junction contained 7 bases not matched to a gene. There are 16 residues in the CDR3. For the CDR3, the DNA is TGTGCCAGCAGTTGGGGCCCGGGACAGGGGAACACTGAAGCTTTCTTT. Translating gives CASSWGPGQGNTEAFF.

This clonotype was seen more than once but under ten times. The CDR3 nucleotides are TGTGCCAGCAGCCCTTCGCGGGGAGGGCGAAACACTGAAGCTTTCTTT. It specifies CASSPSRGGRNTEAFF. This rearrangement joins TRBV9 to TRBJ1-1, with D hard to call. CDR1 and CDR2 from the germline V gene are SGDLS and YYNGEE. CDR3 length: 16 residues. V lost 4 bases and J lost 2, with 18 bases in between.

There are many counts of this clonotype. This chain joins TRBV7-3 and TRBJ2-3; D remains ambiguous. CDR1 and CDR2 from the germline V gene are SGHTA and FQGTGA. Trimming pared 2 bases from V and 0 bases from J, leaving 9 bases between. This CDR3 spans 15 amino acids. CDR3 DNA: TGTGCCAGCAGCTTATTAGGCAGTAGCACAGATACGCAGTATTTT. It is translated as CASSLLGSSTDTQYF.

In its sample, this clonotype was seen a few times. This chain connects TRBV11-2 to TRBJ2-5; D remains ambiguous. This CDR3 spans 13 amino acids. Germline V lookup: CDR1 SGHAT, CDR2 FQNNGV. V was cut by 2 bases and J by 3 bases, with 7 bases left in between. The CDR3 bases are TGTGCCAGCAGCTTACAGGCCGAAGAGACCCAGTACTTC. Amino acids: CASSLQAEETQYF. Together with reference TRBV11-2 and TRBJ2-5, the CDR3 gives the full variable domain: EAGVAQSPRYKIIEKRQSVAFWCNPISGHATLYWYQQILGQGPKLLIQFQNNGVVDDSQLPKDRFSAERLKGVDSTLKIQPAKLEDSAVYLCASSLQAEETQYFGPGTRLLVL.

This clonotype was found a few times. The chain carries TRBV4-3 and TRBJ2-1, with 9 bases fitting TRBD2. This CDR3 comprises 19 residues. After removal of 0 bases from V and 2 bases from J, the junction contained 11 bases not matched to a gene. Germline values: CDR1 LGHNA, CDR2 YSLEER. The CDR3 region is CASSQEGVSRGGAYNEQFF. The CDR3 region has the DNA TGCGCCAGCAGCCAAGAAGGGGTGTCGCGGGGGGGCGCCTACAATGAGCAGTTCTTC.

This clonotype was seen many times. The chain recombines TRBV29-1 with TRBJ2-3; 7 nucleotides agree with TRBD1. CDR1 is SQVTM and CDR2 is ANQGSEA in the germline V gene. Trimming cost V 2 bases and J 6 bases; bases outside gene matches: 11. The CDR3 runs to 15 residues. CDR3: CSVERTGDKGDTQYF. The CDR3 region has the DNA TGCAGCGTTGAACGAACAGGGGACAAGGGCGATACGCAGTATTTT.

This clonotype was counted a few times. The rearrangement uses TRBV27 and TRBJ1-5; perhaps TRBD1 as D (5 bases). CDR3 length equals 15 residues. Germline CDR1 and CDR2: MNHEY and SMNVEV (reference sequence). V dropped 2 bases and J dropped 2 bases, with 10 bases sitting between them. The CDR3 is CASSLQGGGNQPQHF. The CDR3 DNA sequence: TGTGCCAGCAGTTTACAGGGAGGCGGCAATCAGCCCCAGCATTTT.

This clonotype was seen ten or more times. The rearrangement uses TRBV12-3 or TRBV12-4 and TRBJ1-5, with unresolved D. This CDR3 contains 13 residues. The V gene lost 6 bases and the J gene lost 4 bases, with 10 bases spanning the gap. CDR3 coding DNA: TGTGCCAGCAGCCCGGGGTTTAATCAGCCCCAGCATTTT. Translated, it gives CASSPGFNQPQHF.

This clonotype was found a few times. V is TRBV3-1 and J is TRBJ2-7; maybe TRBD2 (6 bases). V lost 2 bases, J lost 4 bases, and 15 bases lay in between. CDR1 LGHDT and CDR2 YNNKEL come from the germline V gene (reference sequence). CDR3 length: 15 amino acids. The CDR3 nucleotides read TGTGCCAGCAGCCAATTTCCCGGGGGTCGGTACGAGCAGTACTTC. Its translation is CASSQFPGGRYEQYF.